This record looks at one T cell receptor (beta chain) sequence and its context. The antigen is unknown. The V end lost 8 bases, the J end lost 0 bases, and 17 bases lay between the germline ends. Germline V gene data show CDR1 as ENHRY and CDR2 as SYGVKD. The CDR3 covers 16 residues. TCRdb reprocessed the reads with MiXCR, giving one entry per CDR3 protein. The sample includes approximately 320,000 distinct CDR3 sequences, 9.5% of them seen just once. The data originate from a study of T cell repertoires in cytomegalovirus infection. Study conclusions and caveats: HLA-C-restricted CMV clonotypes gave the most frequent clonotype in two of eight donors. Cumulative public TCR beta family frequency identified carriers of CMV plus the relevant HLA.

The sequence came from a human donor in good health (CMV status not recorded). Some clones in this sample may be carry-over from other donors' samples. This rearrangement joins TRBV10-3 to TRBJ2-1; D uncertain. Material for sequencing was PBMCs. CDR3 region: CAIGRQESSSYNEQFF. For the CDR3, the DNA is TGTGCCATCGGACGCCAGGAATCGAGCTCCTACAATGAGCAGTTCTTC.